A selection of T cell receptor beta chains follows, all from one sample in a study of early T cells in non-severe SARS-CoV-2 infection. From the 5' RACE reads, TCRdb called clonotypes with MiXCR, one entry per CDR3 protein. The table shows approximately 37,000 distinct CDR3 sequences, with 4.5% to 5% occurring only once. The sequenced material came from whole blood. Every receptor here comes from an adult who was a healthcare worker with PCR-confirmed SARS-CoV-2 infection or an uninfected control (not recorded which). The CDR3 runs from the conserved cysteine through the conserved F or W. Fields, in order: J gene, D gene, V gene, CDR3 protein. The D gene is left open where the match is weak.

TRBJ1-5 NA TRBV5-5 CASSPEPNQPQHF
TRBJ2-1 NA TRBV7-8 CASSLALTSDEQFF
TRBJ2-7 NA TRBV7-8 CASSSRTYEQYF
TRBJ2-1 TRBD1 TRBV9 CASSVRDRAYNEQFF
TRBJ2-5 TRBD1 TRBV12-3/TRBV12-4 CASSFTGGGETQYF
TRBJ1-6 NA TRBV4-3 CASSQEGRGIHNSPLHF
TRBJ1-3 NA TRBV7-9 CASSSPMDTIYF
TRBJ2-1 TRBD1 TRBV28 CASTDRAEQFF
TRBJ2-1 NA TRBV2 CASSEEAASVGPFF
TRBJ1-2 TRBD1 TRBV11-2 CASSFRGQTIIGYTF
TRBJ2-1 TRBD2 TRBV6-2/TRBV6-3 CASSYQPGLARTEQFF
TRBJ1-4 TRBD1 TRBV20-1 CSARVGQPNNEKLFF
TRBJ1-4 TRBD1 TRBV5-1 CASSLGRTGEGEKLFF
TRBJ1-1 NA TRBV10-1 CASARFGDTEAFF
TRBJ2-7 NA TRBV3-1 CASSLEGPYEQYF
TRBJ2-5 NA TRBV7-6 CASSLGPSQETQYF
TRBJ2-3 NA TRBV20-1 CSAIALAKHTDTQYF
TRBJ1-5 NA TRBV6-6 CASSSKGNQPQHF
TRBJ1-1 NA TRBV30 CAWSRGTDTEAFF
TRBJ2-5 TRBD1 TRBV5-1 CASSPGDRRGEETQYF
TRBJ2-3 NA TRBV6-6 CASSYILTDTQYF
TRBJ2-2 NA TRBV6-5 CASSGTGTDTGELFF
TRBJ1-5 TRBD1 TRBV7-9 CASSLGQGVNQPQHF
TRBJ2-5 TRBD2 TRBV10-3 CAISLAGAEETQYF
TRBJ2-5 TRBD2 TRBV6-2/TRBV6-3 CASNRPRTRRDETQYF
TRBJ1-4 NA TRBV4-1 CASSEHRQMANEKLFF
TRBJ2-6 NA TRBV28 CASTLDFSGANVLTF
TRBJ1-6 NA TRBV6-6 CASSTTGNSPLHF
TRBJ2-7 NA TRBV20-1 CSVAGTFSYEQYF
TRBJ2-1 NA TRBV28 CASTPKPGRQFF
TRBJ2-2 NA TRBV3-1 CASSLRPAANTGELFF
TRBJ2-2 NA TRBV7-9 CASSRDGLSTGELFF
TRBJ1-4 NA TRBV12-3/TRBV12-4 CASSFAPVNEKLFF
TRBJ2-1 TRBD2 TRBV5-5 CASSLAVQGLAGNNEQFF
TRBJ2-1 TRBD1 TRBV5-1 CASSQTGTYNEQFF
TRBJ2-1 NA TRBV12-5 CASGSQANEQFF
TRBJ2-2 TRBD2 TRBV7-7 CASSLGLANTGELFF
TRBJ1-4 NA TRBV12-3/TRBV12-4 CASSQTSGVEKLFF
TRBJ2-1 NA TRBV7-8 CASSLGGAGSSYNEQFF
TRBJ1-5 NA TRBV6-8 CASSLEGGLNQPQHF
TRBJ2-1 TRBD2 TRBV28 CASSSRTRTLAGYNEQFF
TRBJ1-5 TRBD1 TRBV20-1 CSAGNQGARNQPQHF
TRBJ2-7 TRBD2 TRBV6-5 CASSRDSGGAFSYEQYF
TRBJ2-1 NA TRBV20-1 CSAIPPEGSVYEQFF
TRBJ2-7 NA TRBV20-1 CTPRGNSVEQYF
TRBJ2-1 NA TRBV7-8 CASSSDVGNEQFF
TRBJ2-5 TRBD1 TRBV5-1 CASCMGQGGETQYF
TRBJ2-7 TRBD2 TRBV11-2 CASSRTSGTSSAYEQYF
TRBJ2-1 NA TRBV28 CASSLVAVGPNEQFF
TRBJ1-1 NA TRBV5-6 CASSLEGGNEAFF
TRBJ1-1 TRBD1 TRBV7-8 CASSRPGTGTEAFF
TRBJ2-3 NA TRBV2 CASSDGEGITDTQYF
TRBJ2-7 NA TRBV4-1 CASSPTGLTYEQYF
TRBJ2-2 NA TRBV11-3 CASSPDRTVRGGGELFF
TRBJ2-1 TRBD2 TRBV6-4 CASSDSGTSMTTEQFF
TRBJ2-1 TRBD2 TRBV27 CGTGSGGDNEQFF
TRBJ1-1 NA TRBV30 CAWSDEYRVNTEAFF
TRBJ2-5 NA TRBV10-2 CASSEKETQYF